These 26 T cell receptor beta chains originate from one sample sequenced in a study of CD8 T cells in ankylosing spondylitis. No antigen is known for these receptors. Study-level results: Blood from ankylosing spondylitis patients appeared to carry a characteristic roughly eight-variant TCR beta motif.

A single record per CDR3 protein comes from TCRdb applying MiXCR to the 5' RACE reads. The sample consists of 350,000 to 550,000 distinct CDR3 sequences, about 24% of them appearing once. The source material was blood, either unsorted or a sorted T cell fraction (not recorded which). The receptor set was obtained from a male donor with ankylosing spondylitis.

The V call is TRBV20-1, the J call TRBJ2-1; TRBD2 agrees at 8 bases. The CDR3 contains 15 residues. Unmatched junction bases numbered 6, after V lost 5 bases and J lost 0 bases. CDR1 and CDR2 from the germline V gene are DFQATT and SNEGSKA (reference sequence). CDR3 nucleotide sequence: TGCAGTGCTGAGACTAGCGCAAGCTCCTACAATGAGCAGTTCTTC. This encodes CSAETSASSYNEQFF.

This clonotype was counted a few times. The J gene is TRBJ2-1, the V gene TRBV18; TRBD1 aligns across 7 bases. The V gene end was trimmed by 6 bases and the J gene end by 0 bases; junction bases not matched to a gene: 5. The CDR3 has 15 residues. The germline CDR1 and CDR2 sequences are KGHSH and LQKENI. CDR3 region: CASSRDRDSYNEQFF. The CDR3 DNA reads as TGTGCCAGCTCCCGCGACAGGGACTCCTACAATGAGCAGTTCTTC.

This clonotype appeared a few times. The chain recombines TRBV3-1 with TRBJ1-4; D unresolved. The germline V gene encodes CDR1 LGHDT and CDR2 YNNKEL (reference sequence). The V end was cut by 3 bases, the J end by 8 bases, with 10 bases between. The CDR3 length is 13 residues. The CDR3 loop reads CASSQRENEKLFF. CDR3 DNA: TGTGCCAGCAGCCAGAGGGAAAACGAAAAACTGTTTTTT. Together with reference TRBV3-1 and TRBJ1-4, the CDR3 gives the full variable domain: DTAVSQTPKYLVTQMGNDKSIKCEQNLGHDTMYWYKQDSKKFLKIMFSYNNKELIINETVPNRFSPKSPDKAHLNLHINSLELGDSAVYFCASSQRENEKLFFGSGTQLSVL.

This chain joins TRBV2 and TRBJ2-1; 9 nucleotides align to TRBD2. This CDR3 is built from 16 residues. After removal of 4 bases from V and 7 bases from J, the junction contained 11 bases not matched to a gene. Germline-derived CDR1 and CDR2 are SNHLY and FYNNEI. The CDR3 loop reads CASSAQLAGSKNEQFF. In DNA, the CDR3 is TGTGCCAGCAGTGCCCAGCTAGCGGGAAGTAAGAATGAGCAGTTCTTC. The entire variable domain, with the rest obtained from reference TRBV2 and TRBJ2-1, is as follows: EPEVTQTPSHQVTQMGQEVILRCVPISNHLYFYWYRQILGQKVEFLVSFYNNEISEKSEIFDDQFSVERPDGSNFTLKIRSTKLEDSAMYFCASSAQLAGSKNEQFFGPGTRLTVL.

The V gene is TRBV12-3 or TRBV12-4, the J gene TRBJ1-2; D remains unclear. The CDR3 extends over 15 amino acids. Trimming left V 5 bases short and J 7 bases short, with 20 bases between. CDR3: CASSPPTPRDFGYTF. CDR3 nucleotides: TGTGCCAGCAGTCCCCCAACACCCCGAGATTTTGGCTACACCTTC.

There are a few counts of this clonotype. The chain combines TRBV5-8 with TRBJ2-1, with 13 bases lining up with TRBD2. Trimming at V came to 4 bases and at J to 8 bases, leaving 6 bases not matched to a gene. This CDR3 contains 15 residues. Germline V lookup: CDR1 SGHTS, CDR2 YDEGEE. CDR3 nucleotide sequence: TGTGCCAGCAGCCCTCGACTAGCGGGAGGCGATGAGCAGTTCTTC. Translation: CASSPRLAGGDEQFF.

The CDR3 sequence: CSASYRDTAAFF. The CDR3 DNA follows: TGCAGTGCTAGCTACAGGGATACCGCGGCTTTCTTT. The gene calls are TRBV20-1 and TRBJ1-1, with TRBD1 as a possible D gene (6 bases). The CDR3 sequence is 12 residues long. Germline V gene lookup returns CDR1 DFQATT and CDR2 SNEGSKA (reference sequence). Trimming stripped 3 bases from V and 11 bases from J, with 16 bases between.

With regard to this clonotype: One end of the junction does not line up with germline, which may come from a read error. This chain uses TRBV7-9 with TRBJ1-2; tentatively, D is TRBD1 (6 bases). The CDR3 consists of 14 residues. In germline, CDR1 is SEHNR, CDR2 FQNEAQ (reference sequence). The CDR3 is CASSPEGEHYGYTF. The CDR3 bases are TGTGCCAGCAGCCCAGAGGGGGAGCACTACGGCTACACCTTC. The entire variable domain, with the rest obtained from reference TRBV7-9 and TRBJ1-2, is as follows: DTGVSQNPRHKITKRGQNVTFRCDPISEHNRLYWYRQTLGQGPEFLTYFQNEAQLEKSRLLSDRFSAERPKGSFSTLEIQRTEQGDSAMYLCASSPEGEHYGYTFGSGTRLTVV.

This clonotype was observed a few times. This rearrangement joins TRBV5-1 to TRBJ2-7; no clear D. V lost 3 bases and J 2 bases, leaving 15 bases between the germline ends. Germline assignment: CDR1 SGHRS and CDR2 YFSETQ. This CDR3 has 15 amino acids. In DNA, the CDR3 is TGCGCCAGCAGCTCTTTAGAAGGCGGACCCTACGAGCAGTACTTC. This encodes CASSSLEGGPYEQYF.

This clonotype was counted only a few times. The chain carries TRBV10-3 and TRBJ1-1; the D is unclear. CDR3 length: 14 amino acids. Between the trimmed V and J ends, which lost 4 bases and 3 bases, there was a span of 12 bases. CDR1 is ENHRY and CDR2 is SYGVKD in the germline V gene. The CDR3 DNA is TGTGCCATCAGTGCCGGGCTGGAGTACACTGAAGCTTTCTTT. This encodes CAISAGLEYTEAFF.

CDR3 residues: CSARAQGEQGNKYSNQPQHF. Written as DNA, the CDR3 is TGCAGTGCTAGAGCCCAAGGGGAGCAGGGGAATAAGTATAGCAATCAGCCCCAGCATTTT. V and J are TRBV20-1 and TRBJ1-5; the D gene is possibly TRBD1 (6 bases). V shed 1 base and J shed 0 bases, with 25 bases lying between them. The CDR3 length is 20 residues. Germline-derived CDR1 and CDR2 are DFQATT and SNEGSKA (reference sequence).

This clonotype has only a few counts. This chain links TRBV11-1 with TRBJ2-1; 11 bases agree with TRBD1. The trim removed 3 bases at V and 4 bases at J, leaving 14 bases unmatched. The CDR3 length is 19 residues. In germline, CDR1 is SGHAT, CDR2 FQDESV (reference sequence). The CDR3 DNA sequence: TGTGCCAGCAGCTTTCGGACAGGGGGCCAGCGGGGCCCGTACAATGAGCAGTTCTTC. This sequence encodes CASSFRTGGQRGPYNEQFF.

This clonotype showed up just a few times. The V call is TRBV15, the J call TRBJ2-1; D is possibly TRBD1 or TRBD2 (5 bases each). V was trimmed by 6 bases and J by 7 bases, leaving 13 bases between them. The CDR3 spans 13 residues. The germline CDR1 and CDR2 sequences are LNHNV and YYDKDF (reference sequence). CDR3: CATRGVSSNEQFF. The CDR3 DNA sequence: TGTGCCACCAGGGGGGTTTCAAGTAATGAGCAGTTCTTC.

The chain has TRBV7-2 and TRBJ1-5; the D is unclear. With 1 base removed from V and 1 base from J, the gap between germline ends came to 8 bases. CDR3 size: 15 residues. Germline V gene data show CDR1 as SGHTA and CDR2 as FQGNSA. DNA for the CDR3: TGTGCCAGCAGCTTAGGCGGAAAGAGCAATCAGCCCCAGCATTTT. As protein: CASSLGGKSNQPQHF.

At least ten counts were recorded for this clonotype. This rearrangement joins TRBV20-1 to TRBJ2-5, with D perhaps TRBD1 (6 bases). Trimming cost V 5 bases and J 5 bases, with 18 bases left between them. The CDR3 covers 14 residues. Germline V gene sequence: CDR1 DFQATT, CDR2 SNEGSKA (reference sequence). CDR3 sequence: CSAQQPQGHETQYF. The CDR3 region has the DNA TGCAGTGCTCAGCAGCCGCAGGGGCACGAGACCCAGTACTTC.

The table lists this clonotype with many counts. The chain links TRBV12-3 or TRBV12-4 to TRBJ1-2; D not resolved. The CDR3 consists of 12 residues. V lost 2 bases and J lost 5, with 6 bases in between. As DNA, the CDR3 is TGTGCCAGCAGTTTATGGATGTATGGCTACACCTTC. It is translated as CASSLWMYGYTF.

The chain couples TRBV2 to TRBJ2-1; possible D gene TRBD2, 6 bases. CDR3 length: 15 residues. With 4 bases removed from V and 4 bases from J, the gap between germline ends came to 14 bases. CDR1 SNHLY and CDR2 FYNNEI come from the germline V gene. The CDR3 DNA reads TGTGCCAGCAGTGTTGGGGGGAGGTCATACAATGAGCAGTTCTTC. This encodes CASSVGGRSYNEQFF.

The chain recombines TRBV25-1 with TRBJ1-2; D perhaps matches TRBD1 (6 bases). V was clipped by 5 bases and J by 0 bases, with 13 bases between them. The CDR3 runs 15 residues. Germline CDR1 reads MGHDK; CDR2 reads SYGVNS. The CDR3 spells CASSPGHGANYGYTF. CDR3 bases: TGTGCCAGCAGTCCGGGACATGGAGCTAACTATGGCTACACCTTC.

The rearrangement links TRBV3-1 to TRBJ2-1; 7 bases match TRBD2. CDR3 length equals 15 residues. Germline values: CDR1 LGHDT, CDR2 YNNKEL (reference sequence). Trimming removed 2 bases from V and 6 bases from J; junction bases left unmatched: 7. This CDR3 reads CASSQWGRASNEQFF. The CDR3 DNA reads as TGTGCCAGCAGCCAATGGGGGAGGGCCTCCAATGAGCAGTTCTTC.

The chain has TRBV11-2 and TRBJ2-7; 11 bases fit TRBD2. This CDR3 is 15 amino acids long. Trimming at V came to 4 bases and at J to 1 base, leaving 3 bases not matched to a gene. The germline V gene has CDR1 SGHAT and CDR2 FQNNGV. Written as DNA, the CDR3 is TGTGCCAGCAGCTACAGACTAGCGGGATCCTACGAGCAGTACTTC. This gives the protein CASSYRLAGSYEQYF.

In DNA form, the CDR3 reads TGCAGCGTTGAAACGGGCTTTATAGGAGGCTACACCTTC. This codes for CSVETGFIGGYTF. This rearrangement joins TRBV29-1 to TRBJ1-2; D ambiguous. Looked up from germline, CDR1 is SQVTM and CDR2 is ANQGSEA. V shed 2 bases and J shed 8 bases, with 15 bases lying between them. The CDR3 spans 13 residues.

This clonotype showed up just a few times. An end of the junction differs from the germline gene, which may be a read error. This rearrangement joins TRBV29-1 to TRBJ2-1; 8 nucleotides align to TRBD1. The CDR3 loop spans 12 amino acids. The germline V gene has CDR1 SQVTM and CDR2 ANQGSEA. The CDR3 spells CSVEDRGDEQFF. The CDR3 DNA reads TGCAGCGTCGAAGACAGGGGCGATGAGCAGTTCTTC.

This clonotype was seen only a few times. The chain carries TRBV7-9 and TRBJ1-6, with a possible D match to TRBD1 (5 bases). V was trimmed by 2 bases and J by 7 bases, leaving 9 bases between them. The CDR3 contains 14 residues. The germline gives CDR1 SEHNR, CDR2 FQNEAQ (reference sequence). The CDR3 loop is CASSLIGGNSPLHF. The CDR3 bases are TGTGCCAGCAGCTTAATTGGGGGGAATTCACCCCTCCACTTT.

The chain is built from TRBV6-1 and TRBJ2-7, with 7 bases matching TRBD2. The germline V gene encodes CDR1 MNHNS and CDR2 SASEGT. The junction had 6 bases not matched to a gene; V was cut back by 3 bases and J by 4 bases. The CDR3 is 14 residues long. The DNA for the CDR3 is TGTGCCAGCAGTGAGCGGGAGAATTGGTACGAGCAGTACGTC. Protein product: CASSERENWYEQYV.

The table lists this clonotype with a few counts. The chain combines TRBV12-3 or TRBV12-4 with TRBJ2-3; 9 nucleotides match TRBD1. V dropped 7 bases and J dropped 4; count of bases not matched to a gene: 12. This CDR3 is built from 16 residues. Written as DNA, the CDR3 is TGTGCCAGCAACCCGACAGGGGGGGTTTTGTCAGATACGCAGTATTTT. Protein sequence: CASNPTGGVLSDTQYF.

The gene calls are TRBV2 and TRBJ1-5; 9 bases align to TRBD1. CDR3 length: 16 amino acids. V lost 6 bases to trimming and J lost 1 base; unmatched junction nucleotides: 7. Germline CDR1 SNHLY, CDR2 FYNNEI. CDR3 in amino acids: CASRMMGTGSNQPQHF. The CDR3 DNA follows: TGTGCCAGCAGGATGATGGGGACAGGGAGCAATCAGCCCCAGCATTTT.